These T cell receptor beta chains were read from a single sample in a study of T cells in localized non-small cell lung cancer. Libraries were prepared by immunoSEQ multiplex PCR; TCRdb keeps only in-frame clonotypes and omits some of them. The sample yields about 22,000 clones, about 81% seen once. Sequences were derived from peripheral blood, sampled before any cancer treatment. These receptors were taken from a man aged 35-69 years with stage I lung adenocarcinoma. The CDR3 runs from the conserved cysteine through the conserved F or W. Each record gives: J gene, D gene, clone size, V gene, CDR3 DNA, CDR3 protein. A D gene is named only where the DNA matches it firmly. Clone size is shown for a subset of rows, as once, few, many or a class of expanded clone.

J: TRBJ1-1; D: .; size: .; V: TRBV5-1; DNA: TGCGCCAGCAGCTTGGGACGGGGTGGGGGGTACACTGAAGCTTTCTTT; CDR3: CASSLGRGGGYTEAFF
J: TRBJ2-1; D: .; size: .; V: TRBV7-2; DNA: TGTGCCAGCTCCAGGGGGGGGCATGACAATGAGCAGTTCTTC; CDR3: CASSRGGHDNEQFF
J: TRBJ2-2; D: .; size: .; V: TRBV15; DNA: TGTGCCACCAGCTCACTGCGGGGGGAGCTGTTTTTT; CDR3: CATSSLRGELFF
J: TRBJ2-6; D: .; size: .; V: TRBV14; DNA: TGTGCCAGCAGCCAAGTCTCAGGGTACTCTGGGGCCAACGTCCTGACTTTC; CDR3: CASSQVSGYSGANVLTF
J: TRBJ1-4; D: .; size: once; V: TRBV9; DNA: TGTGCCAGCAGCGCCGACATGAACCGGGGCACTGAAAAACTGTTTTTT; CDR3: CASSADMNRGTEKLFF
J: TRBJ1-1; D: .; size: .; V: TRBV5-1; DNA: TGCGCCAGCAGCCGGGTAGGGAACACTGAAGCTTTCTTT; CDR3: CASSRVGNTEAFF
J: TRBJ1-1; D: .; size: once; V: TRBV6-4; DNA: TGTGCCAGCAGTGAGACAGCCAATTGGAACACTGAAGCTTTCTTT; CDR3: CASSETANWNTEAFF
J: TRBJ1-5; D: .; size: .; V: TRBV18; DNA: TGTGCCAGTACAGGCTCTTATAGCAATCAGCCCCAGCATTTT; CDR3: CASTGSYSNQPQHF
J: TRBJ2-2; D: .; size: few; V: TRBV6-6; DNA: TGTGCCAGCAGTTACCAGGGGGGGGACACCGGGGAGCTGTTTTTT; CDR3: CASSYQGGDTGELFF
J: TRBJ1-1; D: .; size: .; V: TRBV5-5; DNA: TGTGCCAGCAGCTTGGGCCTTTGGGGGAGGAGCACTGAAGCTTTCTTT; CDR3: CASSLGLWGRSTEAFF
J: TRBJ2-5; D: TRBD2; size: .; V: TRBV6-6; DNA: TGTGCCAGCAGGCAGCGGGAGGCCCAAGAGACCCAGTACTTC; CDR3: CASRQREAQETQYF
J: TRBJ2-1; D: TRBD2; size: few; V: TRBV29-1; DNA: TGCAGCGTTGAAGATTTAGCGGGAGTTAATGAGCAGTTCTTC; CDR3: CSVEDLAGVNEQFF
J: TRBJ2-7; D: TRBD2; size: .; V: TRBV28; DNA: TGTGCCAGCAGGGGACTAGCGGGAATGGTCTACGAGCAGTACTTC; CDR3: CASRGLAGMVYEQYF
J: TRBJ2-2; D: .; size: .; V: TRBV18; DNA: TGTGCCAGCTCACCAGTACTCTCCCAGAACACCGGGGAGCTGTTTTTT; CDR3: CASSPVLSQNTGELFF
J: TRBJ2-3; D: .; size: .; V: TRBV6-5; DNA: TGTGCCAGCAGTTACGCGGGTCCTGGGACAGATACGCAGTATTTT; CDR3: CASSYAGPGTDTQYF
J: TRBJ2-7; D: .; size: .; V: TRBV7-2; DNA: TGTGCCAGCAGCCTCTCATGGGGGGAGCAGTACTTC; CDR3: CASSLSWGEQYF
J: TRBJ2-1; D: TRBD2; size: few; V: TRBV5-1; DNA: TGCGCCTCCGTCCGACTAGCGGGGGAGAATGAGCAGTTCTTC; CDR3: CASVRLAGENEQFF
J: TRBJ2-1; D: TRBD2; size: .; V: TRBV7-3; DNA: TGTGCCAGCAGCCAAGGGACTAGCGGGAGGTATGAGCAGTTCTTC; CDR3: CASSQGTSGRYEQFF
J: TRBJ2-7; D: .; size: .; V: TRBV4-3; DNA: TGCGCCAGCAGCCAACCGGACGGGAGCTCCTACGAGCAGTACTTC; CDR3: CASSQPDGSSYEQYF
J: TRBJ2-3; D: TRBD2; size: .; V: TRBV7-2; DNA: TGTGCCAGCAGCTCCAGGAAGCTAGCGGGGGGGCATCCAGATACGCAGTATTTT; CDR3: CASSSRKLAGGHPDTQYF